A selection of T cell receptor beta chains follows, all from one sample in a study of shared clonotypes between healthy human individuals. The method was immunoSEQ multiplex PCR; TCRdb's version includes in-frame clones alone and lacks a portion of them. The table has about 490,000 clones, 79% seen once. Sequencing was done on a sample of PBMCs. The origin of the receptors is a woman aged 35 to 49 in good health. Some clones in this sample may be carry-over from other donors' samples. Both conserved end residues are part of each CDR3. Each record gives: clone size, V gene, J gene, D gene, CDR3 protein, CDR3 DNA. D genes are given only for firm matches. Where a row states a size, it is once, few, many or the class of an expanded clone; other rows omit it.

clone_size: NA; v_call: TRBV5-1; j_call: TRBJ2-7; d_call: NA; cdr3_aa: CASRDGPYEQYF; cdr3_nt: TGCGCCAGCCGGGACGGACCCTACGAGCAGTACTTC
clone_size: NA; v_call: TRBV10-3; j_call: TRBJ2-1; d_call: TRBD1; cdr3_aa: CAIRETGQGAYNEQFF; cdr3_nt: TGTGCCATCAGAGAAACCGGACAGGGGGCTTACAATGAGCAGTTCTTC
clone_size: NA; v_call: TRBV30; j_call: TRBJ2-7; d_call: TRBD2; cdr3_aa: CAWRQGGRLDEQYF; cdr3_nt: TGTGCCTGGAGGCAGGGCGGGAGGTTGGACGAGCAGTACTTC
clone_size: NA; v_call: TRBV9; j_call: TRBJ2-7; d_call: NA; cdr3_aa: CASSVEVIPSEQYF; cdr3_nt: TGTGCCAGCAGCGTAGAAGTCATCCCCTCCGAGCAGTACTTC
clone_size: many; v_call: TRBV19; j_call: TRBJ1-5; d_call: TRBD1; cdr3_aa: CASSIGAGGENQPQHF; cdr3_nt: TGTGCCAGTAGTATAGGGGCAGGGGGTGAAAATCAGCCCCAGCATTTT
clone_size: NA; v_call: TRBV28; j_call: TRBJ1-2; d_call: NA; cdr3_aa: CATGSPTVSHTF; cdr3_nt: TGTGCCACAGGTAGCCCCACGGTGTCCCACACCTTC
clone_size: NA; v_call: TRBV5-6; j_call: TRBJ2-2; d_call: TRBD2; cdr3_aa: CASSDPGSGYLRDTGELFF; cdr3_nt: TGTGCCAGCAGCGACCCAGGTAGCGGGTATCTACGCGACACCGGGGAGCTGTTTTTT
clone_size: NA; v_call: TRBV25-1; j_call: TRBJ2-2; d_call: NA; cdr3_aa: CASRGNPFGGNTGELFF; cdr3_nt: TGTGCCAGCAGGGGGAACCCTTTCGGGGGGAACACCGGGGAGCTGTTTTTT
clone_size: NA; v_call: TRBV2; j_call: TRBJ2-1; d_call: NA; cdr3_aa: CASNSWGYEQFF; cdr3_nt: TGTGCCAGCAACTCATGGGGATATGAGCAGTTCTTC
clone_size: few; v_call: TRBV10-3; j_call: TRBJ2-1; d_call: NA; cdr3_aa: CAISQLASNEQFF; cdr3_nt: TGTGCCATCAGTCAACTGGCAAGCAATGAGCAGTTCTTC
clone_size: NA; v_call: TRBV10-2; j_call: TRBJ2-7; d_call: TRBD1; cdr3_aa: CASWDRYTYEQYF; cdr3_nt: TGCGCCAGCTGGGACAGGTACACCTACGAGCAGTACTTC
clone_size: NA; v_call: TRBV7-3; j_call: TRBJ2-1; d_call: TRBD2; cdr3_aa: CASSLTSGRLDEQFF; cdr3_nt: TGTGCCAGCAGCTTAACTAGCGGGAGGCTGGATGAGCAGTTCTTC
clone_size: NA; v_call: TRBV14; j_call: TRBJ1-2; d_call: NA; cdr3_aa: CASSQDFRGYTF; cdr3_nt: TGTGCCAGCAGCCAAGATTTCCGGGGCTACACCTTC
clone_size: NA; v_call: TRBV7-6; j_call: TRBJ2-7; d_call: NA; cdr3_aa: CASSLAGTSDEQYF; cdr3_nt: TGTGCCAGCAGCTTAGCTGGGACATCAGACGAGCAGTACTTC
clone_size: NA; v_call: TRBV7-2; j_call: TRBJ2-3; d_call: NA; cdr3_aa: CASSLGVVADSTDTQYF; cdr3_nt: TGTGCCAGCAGCCTCGGGGTGGTAGCGGACAGCACAGATACGCAGTATTTT
clone_size: NA; v_call: TRBV5-8; j_call: TRBJ2-1; d_call: TRBD2; cdr3_aa: CASQPSGFYNEQFF; cdr3_nt: TGTGCCAGCCAACCTAGCGGGTTCTACAATGAGCAGTTCTTC
clone_size: few; v_call: TRBV6-5; j_call: TRBJ2-5; d_call: TRBD2; cdr3_aa: CASSYTSGRGETQYF; cdr3_nt: TGTGCCAGCAGTTATACTAGCGGGAGAGGAGAGACCCAGTACTTC
clone_size: once; v_call: TRBV4-1; j_call: TRBJ2-7; d_call: TRBD2; cdr3_aa: CASSQDRGTRVEQYF; cdr3_nt: TGCGCCAGCAGCCAAGATAGGGGGACTAGGGTCGAGCAGTACTTC
clone_size: NA; v_call: TRBV7-2; j_call: TRBJ2-7; d_call: TRBD1; cdr3_aa: CASSQGQGVFYEQYF; cdr3_nt: TGTGCCAGCAGCCAGGGACAGGGAGTCTTCTACGAGCAGTACTTC
clone_size: NA; v_call: TRBV15; j_call: TRBJ1-1; d_call: NA; cdr3_aa: CATSSPGEIRAFF; cdr3_nt: TGTGCCACCAGCAGCCCGGGTGAGATTCGAGCTTTCTTT
clone_size: many; v_call: TRBV15; j_call: TRBJ2-6; d_call: NA; cdr3_aa: CATSRDKGSGANVLTF; cdr3_nt: TGTGCCACCAGCAGAGATAAAGGGTCCGGGGCCAACGTCCTGACTTTC
clone_size: many; v_call: TRBV2; j_call: TRBJ2-1; d_call: TRBD2; cdr3_aa: CASTLAGGLNYNEQFF; cdr3_nt: TGTGCCAGCACCCTAGCGGGAGGGCTAAATTACAATGAGCAGTTCTTC
clone_size: NA; v_call: TRBV6-6; j_call: TRBJ1-2; d_call: TRBD1; cdr3_aa: CASRDRGTGGYTF; cdr3_nt: TGTGCCAGCAGGGACAGGGGGACGGGTGGCTACACCTTC
clone_size: NA; v_call: TRBV7-6; j_call: TRBJ2-7; d_call: TRBD1; cdr3_aa: CASSSGGAGYEQYF; cdr3_nt: TGTGCCAGCAGCTCAGGGGGCGCCGGTTACGAGCAGTACTTC
clone_size: NA; v_call: TRBV7-9; j_call: TRBJ1-1; d_call: NA; cdr3_aa: CASSLVGARVSEAFF; cdr3_nt: TGTGCCAGCAGCTTAGTGGGGGCGCGAGTCTCTGAAGCTTTCTTT
clone_size: NA; v_call: TRBV5-1; j_call: TRBJ2-5; d_call: NA; cdr3_aa: CASRPGQGETQYF; cdr3_nt: TGCGCCAGCCGCCCTGGGCAGGGAGAGACCCAGTACTTC
clone_size: NA; v_call: TRBV18; j_call: TRBJ2-7; d_call: TRBD1; cdr3_aa: CASSPPWDRGLHEQYF; cdr3_nt: TGTGCCAGCTCGCCCCCTTGGGACAGGGGCCTCCACGAGCAGTACTTC
clone_size: NA; v_call: TRBV4-1; j_call: TRBJ1-3; d_call: NA; cdr3_aa: CASSPGQFSGNTIYF; cdr3_nt: TGCGCCAGCAGCCCCGGACAATTCTCTGGAAACACCATATATTTT
clone_size: NA; v_call: TRBV7-9; j_call: TRBJ2-7; d_call: NA; cdr3_aa: CASRRDTGEQYF; cdr3_nt: TGTGCCAGCAGAAGGGACACTGGCGAGCAGTACTTC
clone_size: NA; v_call: TRBV5-1; j_call: TRBJ2-3; d_call: TRBD2; cdr3_aa: CASSWTSGRGTDTQYF; cdr3_nt: TGCGCCAGCAGCTGGACTAGCGGGAGGGGTACAGATACGCAGTATTTT
clone_size: NA; v_call: TRBV5-4; j_call: TRBJ2-2; d_call: TRBD2; cdr3_aa: CASSFETSINTGELFF; cdr3_nt: TGTGCCAGCAGCTTTGAGACTAGCATTAACACCGGGGAGCTGTTTTTT
clone_size: few; v_call: TRBV10-3; j_call: TRBJ2-5; d_call: TRBD2; cdr3_aa: CAIRDPLAGDRETQYF; cdr3_nt: TGTGCCATCAGGGACCCCCTAGCGGGAGATAGGGAGACCCAGTACTTC
clone_size: NA; v_call: TRBV27; j_call: TRBJ2-7; d_call: NA; cdr3_aa: CASSSSGLSNYEQYF; cdr3_nt: TGTGCCAGCAGTAGTTCGGGACTCTCTAACTACGAGCAGTACTTC
clone_size: NA; v_call: TRBV5-1; j_call: TRBJ2-5; d_call: TRBD2; cdr3_aa: CASSLGLAGGLGETQYF; cdr3_nt: TGCGCCAGCAGCTTGGGCCTAGCGGGAGGGCTCGGAGAGACCCAGTACTTC
clone_size: NA; v_call: TRBV5-4; j_call: TRBJ2-3; d_call: NA; cdr3_aa: CASSSLSSGDTQYF; cdr3_nt: TGTGCCAGCAGCTCCCTTTCGAGTGGCGATACGCAGTATTTT
clone_size: few; v_call: TRBV19; j_call: TRBJ1-2; d_call: NA; cdr3_aa: CASETGLGYTF; cdr3_nt: TGTGCCAGTGAAACTGGTTTAGGCTACACCTTC
clone_size: NA; v_call: TRBV7-3; j_call: TRBJ2-3; d_call: NA; cdr3_aa: CASSSGRITDTQYF; cdr3_nt: TGTGCCAGCAGCTCGGGACGGATCACAGATACGCAGTATTTT
clone_size: NA; v_call: TRBV5-1; j_call: TRBJ1-1; d_call: NA; cdr3_aa: CASSQEDGLITEAFF; cdr3_nt: TGCGCCAGCAGCCAGGAGGACGGATTAATCACTGAAGCTTTCTTT
clone_size: NA; v_call: TRBV5-3; j_call: TRBJ1-5; d_call: TRBD1; cdr3_aa: CASGTGGLNQPQHF; cdr3_nt: TGTGCCAGCGGGACAGGGGGCCTCAATCAGCCCCAGCATTTT
clone_size: NA; v_call: TRBV4-1; j_call: TRBJ2-2; d_call: TRBD2; cdr3_aa: CASSQGLAGLTGELFF; cdr3_nt: TGCGCCAGCAGCCAAGGACTAGCGGGATTAACCGGGGAGCTGTTTTTT
clone_size: NA; v_call: TRBV7-2; j_call: TRBJ2-1; d_call: TRBD2; cdr3_aa: CASRRSGSGRNEQFF; cdr3_nt: TGTGCCAGCAGACGAAGCGGGAGTGGGAGGAATGAGCAGTTCTTC
clone_size: NA; v_call: TRBV19; j_call: TRBJ2-5; d_call: NA; cdr3_aa: CASTKGQGPQETQYF; cdr3_nt: TGTGCCAGTACAAAAGGGCAGGGACCTCAAGAGACCCAGTACTTC
clone_size: few; v_call: TRBV6-7; j_call: TRBJ2-4; d_call: NA; cdr3_aa: CASSYSWEVAKNIQYF; cdr3_nt: TGTGCCAGCAGTTACTCGTGGGAGGTAGCCAAAAACATTCAGTACTTC
clone_size: NA; v_call: TRBV2; j_call: TRBJ2-1; d_call: TRBD2; cdr3_aa: CASSGGLAGENEQFF; cdr3_nt: TGTGCCAGCAGTGGCGGGCTAGCGGGGGAAAATGAGCAGTTCTTC
clone_size: few; v_call: TRBV27; j_call: TRBJ2-3; d_call: TRBD2; cdr3_aa: CASTSGGRSTDTQYF; cdr3_nt: TGTGCCAGCACCAGCGGGGGAAGGTCCACAGATACGCAGTATTTT
clone_size: NA; v_call: TRBV7-3; j_call: TRBJ1-1; d_call: NA; cdr3_aa: CASSTQGNTEAFF; cdr3_nt: TGTGCCAGCAGCACACAAGGGAACACTGAAGCTTTCTTT
clone_size: NA; v_call: TRBV28; j_call: TRBJ1-4; d_call: NA; cdr3_aa: CASSPPGSTNEKLFF; cdr3_nt: TGTGCCAGCAGCCCCCCGGGGTCAACTAATGAAAAACTGTTTTTT
clone_size: once; v_call: TRBV5-1; j_call: TRBJ2-6; d_call: NA; cdr3_aa: CASSLGGSGANVLTF; cdr3_nt: TGCGCCAGCAGCTTGGGGGGATCTGGGGCCAACGTCCTGACTTTC
clone_size: NA; v_call: TRBV2; j_call: TRBJ2-1; d_call: TRBD1; cdr3_aa: CASRPGTGFWVEQFF; cdr3_nt: TGTGCCAGCAGACCCGGGACAGGATTTTGGGTTGAGCAGTTCTTC
clone_size: once; v_call: TRBV27; j_call: TRBJ1-2; d_call: NA; cdr3_aa: CASSFTHDYGYTF; cdr3_nt: TGTGCCAGCAGTTTCACCCACGACTATGGCTACACCTTC
clone_size: once; v_call: TRBV10-3; j_call: TRBJ1-2; d_call: TRBD1; cdr3_aa: CAIRVPGQGRVGYTF; cdr3_nt: TGTGCCATCAGAGTTCCGGGACAGGGCAGAGTTGGCTACACCTTC